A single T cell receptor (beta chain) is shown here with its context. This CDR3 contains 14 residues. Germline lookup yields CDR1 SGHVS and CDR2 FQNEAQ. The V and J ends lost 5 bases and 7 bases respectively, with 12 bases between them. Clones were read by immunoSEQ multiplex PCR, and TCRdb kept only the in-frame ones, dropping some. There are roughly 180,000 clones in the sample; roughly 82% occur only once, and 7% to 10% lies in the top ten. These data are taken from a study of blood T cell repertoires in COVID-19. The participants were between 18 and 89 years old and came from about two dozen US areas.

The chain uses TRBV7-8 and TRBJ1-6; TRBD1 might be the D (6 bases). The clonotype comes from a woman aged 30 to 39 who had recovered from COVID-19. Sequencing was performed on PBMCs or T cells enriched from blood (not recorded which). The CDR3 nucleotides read TGTGCCAGCAGCCCAGGGGCCGAAAATTCACCCCTCCACTTT. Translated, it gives CASSPGAENSPLHF.